This record looks at one T cell receptor (beta chain) sequence and its context. Its antigen is unknown. The donors belonged to the roughly 120-subject validation cohort, separate from the approximately 700-subject first cohort. Germline V gene data show CDR1 as MNHNY and CDR2 as SVGAGI (reference sequence). The CDR3 is 14 residues long. V lost 0 bases, J lost 10 bases, and 15 bases lay in between. Sequencing was performed with immunoSEQ multiplex PCR; in TCRdb, only in-frame clones are kept and a portion is missing. The table has roughly 180,000 clones, roughly nine tenths seen once. The sample comes from a study of cytomegalovirus exposure and HLA in healthy donors. Study-wide context: The same platform used for the approximately 670 first-cohort repertoires was also used for the approximately 120 validation repertoires, as a later analysis reported.

Study-wide findings and caveats: Testing in vitro showed a few CMV-associated chains specific for CMV antigens. According to reports, the classifier identified cytomegalovirus status with high specificity and sensitivity.

The origin of this receptor is a man aged 25-45 years in good health and CMV-seropositive. The chain uses TRBV6-6 and TRBJ1-1, with D perhaps matching TRBD1 (5 bases). Sequenced input: PBMCs. The CDR3 here is CASSYSGQGGVAFF. For the CDR3, the DNA is TGTGCCAGCAGTTACTCGGGCCAGGGCGGCGTAGCTTTCTTT.